The sample holds many counts of the clone carrying this T cell receptor (beta chain). Its target is unknown. V was shortened by 0 bases and J by 3 bases, with 6 bases between the two germline ends. CDR3 length: 13 amino acids. Germline V lookup: CDR1 SGHTA, CDR2 FQGTGA. TCR beta CDR3 regions were amplified from RNA transcripts. HTBI primers drove first-round RT-PCR of the TCR CDR3. MiXCR, applied by TCRdb to the multiplex PCR reads, yields one record per CDR3 protein. The sample includes hundreds of thousands of distinct CDR3 sequences, 14% of them seen just once. The entry originates in a study of T cells in Graves' hyperthyroidism and ophthalmopathy. General study points: Most clonotypes expanded in the thyroid (above 0.001) were also present in blood.

The chain joins TRBV7-3 to TRBJ2-7; no clear D. This TCR derives from a woman aged 18-29 years with Graves' hyperthyroidism. What was sequenced was blood. CDR3 nucleotide sequence: TGTGCCAGCAGCTTAACCCATAACTACGAGCAGTACTTC. It specifies CASSLTHNYEQYF.